A selection of T cell receptor beta chains follows, all from one sample in a study of OX40 agonist ivuxolimab in advanced cancers. Repertoires were generated with immunoSEQ multiplex PCR, while TCRdb's copy carries only in-frame clones and drops some. The sample contains 25,000 to 35,000 clones, roughly 80% of which appear only once. The material sequenced was CD4+ or CD8+ T cells sorted from blood, taken in a trial of the OX40 agonist ivuxolimab. The receptors shown here come from an adult with an advanced solid tumor such as melanoma, head and neck, liver or kidney cancer. Each CDR3 is given with its conserved first and last residue. Each record gives: clone size, J gene, D gene, V gene, CDR3 protein, CDR3 DNA. D genes are given only for firm matches. Clone size is shown for a subset of rows, as once, few, many or a class of expanded clone.

NA	TRBJ2-3	TRBD1	TRBV6-1	CASRNTGGVDTQYF	TGTGCCAGCAGGAATACAGGGGGCGTGGATACGCAGTATTTT
once	TRBJ1-6	NA	TRBV2	CASCWGRSSYNSPLHF	TGTGCCAGCTGTTGGGGCAGGAGCTCCTATAATTCACCCCTCCACTTT
NA	TRBJ2-1	NA	TRBV5-1	CASSFGGLNEQFF	TGCGCCAGCAGCTTCGGAGGGCTCAATGAGCAGTTCTTC
few	TRBJ1-2	NA	TRBV7-9	CASSLGTGPTYGYTF	TGTGCCAGCAGCTTAGGAACCGGGCCAACCTATGGCTACACCTTC
NA	TRBJ1-1	TRBD1	TRBV5-4	CASSLVAGGETFF	TGTGCCAGCAGCTTGGTGGCAGGGGGCGAAACTTTCTTT
NA	TRBJ1-1	NA	TRBV9	CASSVAGATEAFF	TGTGCCAGCAGCGTAGCGGGGGCAACTGAAGCTTTCTTT
once	TRBJ2-3	NA	TRBV9	CASSVEGDFGGDTQYF	TGTGCCAGCAGCGTAGAGGGGGACTTCGGGGGAGATACGCAGTATTTT
NA	TRBJ2-1	TRBD2	TRBV27	CASSSRLAGVDYNEQFF	TGTGCCAGCAGTTCCCGACTAGCGGGAGTGGATTACAATGAGCAGTTCTTC
NA	TRBJ1-2	NA	TRBV14	CASSEGGYGYTF	TGTGCCAGCAGCGAAGGGGGTTATGGCTACACCTTC
once	TRBJ2-1	NA	TRBV28	CASSLTEQFF	TGTGCCAGCAGTTTGACTGAGCAGTTCTTC
NA	TRBJ1-5	TRBD1	TRBV4-1	CASSQGNNQPQHF	TGCGCCAGCTCACAGGGGAACAATCAGCCCCAGCATTTT
NA	TRBJ2-7	TRBD2	TRBV11-2	CASSFSLAGSDSYEQYF	TGTGCCAGCAGCTTCAGCCTAGCGGGATCTGACTCCTACGAGCAGTACTTC
NA	TRBJ2-7	TRBD2	TRBV15	CATSRGDTSGSSYEQYF	TGTGCCACCAGCAGAGGTGATACTAGCGGGAGCTCCTACGAGCAGTACTTC
NA	TRBJ2-3	NA	TRBV7-8	CASSLSVGTDTQYF	TGTGCCAGCAGCTTAAGCGTTGGGACAGATACGCAGTATTTT
few	TRBJ2-7	TRBD2	TRBV19	CASSIGLAGGRSEQYF	TGTGCCAGTAGTATCGGACTAGCGGGAGGGCGGAGCGAGCAGTACTTC
NA	TRBJ2-7	NA	TRBV28	CASSAPGFATDEQYF	TGTGCCAGCAGCGCTCCCGGGTTTGCTACCGACGAGCAGTACTTC
NA	TRBJ1-1	TRBD1	TRBV5-6	CASSLPQGARTEAFF	TGTGCCAGCAGCTTGCCCCAGGGGGCGCGAACTGAAGCTTTCTTT
NA	TRBJ2-3	NA	TRBV7-3	CASSLVGGSTDTQYF	TGTGCCAGCAGCTTAGTAGGGGGGTCCACAGATACGCAGTATTTT
NA	TRBJ2-7	TRBD1	TRBV19	CASSPQGIGDEQYF	TGTGCCAGTAGCCCACAGGGGATCGGGGACGAGCAGTACTTC
NA	TRBJ1-1	TRBD1	TRBV5-6	CASSLGTGPTEAFF	TGTGCCAGCAGCTTGGGGACAGGGCCCACTGAAGCTTTCTTT
NA	TRBJ2-7	TRBD1	TRBV18	CASSPGQDSYEQYF	TGTGCCAGCTCACCGGGACAGGACTCCTACGAGCAGTACTTC
NA	TRBJ2-7	TRBD2	TRBV2	CASRELTSASYEQYF	TGTGCCAGCAGAGAGTTAACTAGCGCCTCCTACGAGCAGTACTTC
NA	TRBJ2-3	NA	TRBV7-9	CASSLNKHTDTQYF	TGTGCCAGCAGCTTGAATAAGCACACAGATACGCAGTATTTT
NA	TRBJ2-5	TRBD2	TRBV7-2	CASSPWTSQETQYF	TGTGCCAGCAGCCCCTGGACTAGCCAAGAGACCCAGTACTTC
once	TRBJ1-1	TRBD1	TRBV13	CASSYGQGPTEAFF	TGTGCCAGCAGCTACGGACAGGGGCCCACTGAAGCTTTCTTT
NA	TRBJ2-5	NA	TRBV13	CASSLLDSQETQYF	TGTGCCAGCAGCTTACTAGACTCCCAAGAGACCCAGTACTTC
NA	TRBJ2-7	NA	TRBV7-9	CASSYTYEQYF	TGTGCCAGCAGTTACACCTACGAGCAGTACTTC
NA	TRBJ1-5	TRBD1	TRBV27	CASWTGAGRQPQHF	TGTGCCAGTTGGACAGGGGCGGGTCGTCAGCCCCAGCATTTT
NA	TRBJ2-3	NA	TRBV27	CASSPVGADTQYF	TGTGCCAGCAGCCCGGTAGGGGCAGATACGCAGTATTTT
NA	TRBJ2-6	NA	TRBV28	CATSSLRGSGANVLTF	TGTGCCACCTCTTCCTTAAGAGGGTCTGGGGCCAACGTCCTGACTTTC
NA	TRBJ1-4	NA	TRBV15	CATQVRGELFF	TGTGCCACCCAGGTCCGGGGGGAACTGTTTTTT
NA	TRBJ1-2	NA	TRBV30	CAWSHGPTGRNYGYTF	TGTGCCTGGAGTCATGGCCCAACAGGGAGGAACTATGGCTACACCTTC
NA	TRBJ2-7	TRBD2	TRBV6-1	CASGAGTSYEQYF	TGTGCCAGCGGCGCCGGGACTAGCTACGAGCAGTACTTC
NA	TRBJ2-7	NA	TRBV10-3	CAISEGLTSYEQYF	TGTGCCATCAGTGAGGGCCTCACCTCCTACGAGCAGTACTTC
NA	TRBJ2-7	NA	TRBV30	CAWRPDVRGYSYEQYF	TGTGCCTGGAGGCCTGACGTAAGGGGGTACTCCTACGAGCAGTACTTC
NA	TRBJ2-7	TRBD1	TRBV9	CASSVGSSPGTGVPEQYF	TGTGCCAGCAGCGTAGGGTCCTCACCAGGGACAGGGGTGCCCGAGCAGTACTTC
few	TRBJ2-7	NA	TRBV7-9	CASSFGRDEQYF	TGTGCCAGCAGCTTCGGCAGAGACGAGCAGTACTTC
NA	TRBJ2-7	TRBD2	TRBV27	CASSLTSGSSYEQYF	TGTGCCAGCAGTCTTACTAGCGGGAGTTCCTACGAGCAGTACTTC
NA	TRBJ2-3	NA	TRBV11-2	CASSLEVRIASTDTQYF	TGTGCCAGCAGCTTAGAAGTCCGAATTGCTAGCACAGATACGCAGTATTTT
once	TRBJ2-3	NA	TRBV5-5	CASSPPTELSQYF	TGTGCCAGCAGCCCCCCGACGGAACTATCGCAGTATTTT
NA	TRBJ2-7	NA	TRBV27	CASSLSSAGSYEQYF	TGTGCCAGCAGTTTATCGTCGGCAGGGAGTTACGAGCAGTACTTC
NA	TRBJ2-1	NA	TRBV18	CASSPNGYEQFF	TGTGCCAGCTCACCAAACGGGTATGAGCAGTTCTTC
medium-sized	TRBJ2-7	NA	TRBV7-8	CASSLDRAAYEQYF	TGTGCCAGCAGCTTGGACAGAGCGGCCTACGAGCAGTACTTC
NA	TRBJ2-7	TRBD1	TRBV14	CASSLPGQETYEQYF	TGTGCCAGCAGCCTCCCGGGACAGGAGACCTACGAGCAGTACTTC
NA	TRBJ2-1	NA	TRBV2	CASRGRVVFF	TGTGCCAGCAGGGGCAGGGTTGTGTTCTTC
few	TRBJ2-7	TRBD1	TRBV23-1	CASSPNRFRDRPPHSYEQYF	TGCGCCAGCAGTCCCAATCGGTTTCGGGACAGACCCCCGCACTCCTACGAGCAGTACTTC
NA	TRBJ1-1	TRBD1	TRBV30	CAWSADLTGVGTEAFF	TGTGCCTGGAGTGCAGACCTTACAGGGGTGGGCACTGAAGCTTTCTTT
NA	TRBJ1-4	NA	TRBV27	CASSPYRALGEKLFF	TGTGCCAGCAGTCCCTACAGGGCCCTAGGAGAAAAACTGTTTTTT